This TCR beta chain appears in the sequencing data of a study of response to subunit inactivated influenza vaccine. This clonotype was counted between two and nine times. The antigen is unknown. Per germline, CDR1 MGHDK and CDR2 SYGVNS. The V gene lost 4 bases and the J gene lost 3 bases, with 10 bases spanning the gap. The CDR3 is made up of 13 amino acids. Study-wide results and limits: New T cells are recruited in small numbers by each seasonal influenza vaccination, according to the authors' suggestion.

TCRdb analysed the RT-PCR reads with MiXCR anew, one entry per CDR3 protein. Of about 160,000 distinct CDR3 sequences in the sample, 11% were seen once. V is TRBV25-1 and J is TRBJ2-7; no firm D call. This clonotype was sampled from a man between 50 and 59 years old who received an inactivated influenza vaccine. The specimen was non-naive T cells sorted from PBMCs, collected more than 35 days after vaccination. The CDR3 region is CASSAYGDYEQYF. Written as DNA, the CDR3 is TGTGCCAGCAGTGCGTACGGAGACTACGAGCAGTACTTC.